This is a list of T cell receptor beta chains from one sample in a study of response to subunit inactivated influenza vaccine. TCRdb ran MiXCR on the RT-PCR reads and lists one entry per CDR3 protein. Of 280,000 or so distinct CDR3 sequences in the sample, 20% to 25% are singletons; the top ten hold roughly a tenth. Sequenced material: PBMCs from blood, taken 21 months after vaccination. The receptors were sampled from a man aged 50-75 years who received an inactivated influenza vaccine. Both conserved end residues are part of each CDR3. A D gene is named only where the DNA matches it firmly. Clone size is stated in some rows and not others, as once, few, many or a class when expanded.

V gene,J gene,clone size,D gene,CDR3 DNA,CDR3 protein
TRBV21-1,TRBJ1-2,many,.,TGTGCCAGCAGCAGTAGACAGCACCTTAACTATGGCTACACCTTC,CASSSRQHLNYGYTF
TRBV7-2,TRBJ2-3,many,.,TGTGCCAGCAGCCCAGGTCCGGGACGCACAGATACGCAGTATTTT,CASSPGPGRTDTQYF
TRBV20-1,TRBJ2-7,few,.,TGCAGTGCTGTCGAAGGGTTATACTCCTACGAGCAGTACTTC,CSAVEGLYSYEQYF
TRBV20-1,TRBJ1-2,few,.,TGCAGTGCTAGAGATCGGGCAGGGGTGTCCCTAAACTATGGCTACACCTTC,CSARDRAGVSLNYGYTF
TRBV19,TRBJ1-5,many,TRBD1,TGTGCCAGCAGCGGGACAGGGAATCAGCCCCAGCATTTT,CASSGTGNQPQHF
TRBV6-1,TRBJ1-5,.,.,TGTGCCAGCACCAAAGAACCCAAGGGGCCCCAGCATTTT,CASTKEPKGPQHF
TRBV7-2,TRBJ2-7,few,TRBD2,TGTGCCAGCAGCCCTAGCGGGAGTCAGTACGAGCAGTACTTC,CASSPSGSQYEQYF
TRBV28,TRBJ1-1,.,TRBD1,TGTGCCAGCAGTATAGGGGGGACAGGGGGCGCGAGGGCCACTGAAGCTTTCTTT,CASSIGGTGGARATEAFF
TRBV3-1,TRBJ2-1,.,TRBD2,TGTGCCAGCAGCCAGACTAGCGGCCGCTCCTACAATGAGCAGTTCTTC,CASSQTSGRSYNEQFF
TRBV7-3,TRBJ2-2,.,.,TGTGCCAGCAGCTCTCCGGGAGCCGGGGAGCTGTTTTTT,CASSSPGAGELFF
TRBV12-3/TRBV12-4,TRBJ2-2,many,.,TGTGCCAGCAGTTTATCTGTCACCGGGGAGCTGTTTTTT,CASSLSVTGELFF
TRBV20-1,TRBJ2-1,.,TRBD2,TGCAGTGCTGCCGATAGCGGGGCCATCTACAATGAGCAGTTCTTC,CSAADSGAIYNEQFF
TRBV6-2/TRBV6-3,TRBJ2-1,few,TRBD2,TGTGCCAGCAGTGATCCCGGGACTAGCGGGGCGAATGAGCAGTTCTTC,CASSDPGTSGANEQFF
TRBV5-1,TRBJ2-2,.,.,TGCGCCAGCAGCTTGGGGCGGCCGGGGGAGCTGTTTTTT,CASSLGRPGELFF
TRBV7-9,TRBJ1-1,.,.,TGTGCCAGCAGCTTAGGGGGGGAAACAAATGAAGCTTTCTTT,CASSLGGETNEAFF
TRBV30,TRBJ1-2,.,TRBD1,TGTGCCTGGAGTAGGACAGGGGGCGACTTCTATGGCTACACCTTC,CAWSRTGGDFYGYTF
TRBV20-1,TRBJ1-1,few,.,TGCAGTGCTACGGGACGTCTGAACACTGAAGCTTTCTTT,CSATGRLNTEAFF
TRBV4-2,TRBJ1-3,few,TRBD1,TGTGCCAGCAGCCAAGACAGGGGGACATCTGGAAACACCATATATTTT,CASSQDRGTSGNTIYF
TRBV28,TRBJ1-4,.,TRBD1,TGTGCCAGCAGTACCCAGGGGGTTGTAACGCAATTCGAAAAACTGTTTTTT,CASSTQGVVTQFEKLFF
TRBV5-1,TRBJ1-1,few,.,TGCGCCAGCAGCTATGGCAATGCCGGGAAGAACACTGAAGCTTTCTTT,CASSYGNAGKNTEAFF
TRBV5-1,TRBJ1-1,few,.,TGCGCCAGCAGACAAGCCTATCGTAGAACTGAAGCTTTCTTT,CASRQAYRRTEAFF
TRBV25-1,TRBJ1-3,many,.,TGTGCCAGCAGTGACTGGACAATATCTGGAAACACCATATATTTT,CASSDWTISGNTIYF
TRBV7-9,TRBJ2-1,few,.,TGTGCCAGCAGCCAGGACAGCCGCACGGGGCAGTTCTTC,CASSQDSRTGQFF
TRBV4-1,TRBJ1-2,.,TRBD1,TGCGCCAGCAGCCACAAAACGGGACAGATACTTTATGGCTACACCTTC,CASSHKTGQILYGYTF
TRBV29-1,TRBJ2-7,.,TRBD2,TGCAGCGTTGCGCTGGGGAGGACTAGATCCTACGAGCAGTACTTC,CSVALGRTRSYEQYF
TRBV2,TRBJ1-1,few,.,TGTGCCAGCAGTGAAGATCGGCAAGTGAACACTGAAGCTTTCTTT,CASSEDRQVNTEAFF
TRBV11-2,TRBJ1-2,.,.,TGTGCCAGCAGCTTAGGGGTCGTAGCTAACTATGGCTACACCTTC,CASSLGVVANYGYTF
TRBV4-3,TRBJ1-4,.,.,TGCGCCAGCAGCCAAGATCTGAGGGAAAAACTGCTTTTT,CASSQDLREKLLF
TRBV7-9,TRBJ1-5,.,TRBD1,TGTGCCAGCAGCTTAGACAGGGGGGACCATCAGCCCCAGCATTTT,CASSLDRGDHQPQHF
TRBV30,TRBJ2-1,.,.,TGTGCCTGGAGTGGAATTTACAATGAGCAGTTCTTC,CAWSGIYNEQFF
TRBV11-2,TRBJ1-4,.,.,TGTGCCAGCAGCGCTACCCACCGGACGAGTGAAAAACTGTTTTTT,CASSATHRTSEKLFF
TRBV4-3,TRBJ1-3,few,TRBD1,TGCGCCAGCAGCCAAGATGACAGGGGCTCTGGAAACACCACATATTTT,CASSQDDRGSGNTTYF
TRBV18,TRBJ1-6,few,.,TGTGCCAGCTCACCACCAGGGGAAGGTAATTCACCCCTCCACTTT,CASSPPGEGNSPLHF
TRBV12-3/TRBV12-4,TRBJ2-5,.,.,TGTGCCAGCAGTGTCGCAGGGGGGACAGAGACCCAGTACTTC,CASSVAGGTETQYF
TRBV7-8,TRBJ1-5,few,TRBD1,TGTGCCAGCAGCTTAGGAAGGGACAGGGGGTCCCAGCCCCAGCATTTT,CASSLGRDRGSQPQHF
TRBV6-1,TRBJ1-4,few,.,TGTGCCAGCAAGCAGGGTTGGGCTAATGAAAAACTGTTTTTT,CASKQGWANEKLFF
TRBV7-9,TRBJ1-6,many,.,TGTGCCAGCAGCACGGGGGGAGGGAATAATTCACCCCTCCACTTT,CASSTGGGNNSPLHF
TRBV19,TRBJ2-1,.,TRBD2,TGTGCCAGTTCTAGCGGGGGTTGGAATGAGCAGTTCTTC,CASSSGGWNEQFF
TRBV6-1,TRBJ2-7,.,TRBD2,TGTGCCAGCAACCCCTCGGGGGGATACTACGAGCAGTACTTC,CASNPSGGYYEQYF
TRBV7-2,TRBJ1-3,few,TRBD1,TGTGCCAGCAGCTCTTTTCAGGGGGCACCCGGAAACACCATATATTTT,CASSSFQGAPGNTIYF
TRBV7-2,TRBJ1-1,few,.,TGTGCCAGCAGCTTAGCGATGGGGGCTGGCACTGAAGCTTTCTTT,CASSLAMGAGTEAFF
TRBV6-2/TRBV6-3,TRBJ1-1,few,.,TGTGCCAGCAGTTACCTCCTAGAAGCTTTCTTT,CASSYLLEAFF
TRBV5-1,TRBJ1-5,.,TRBD1,TGCGCCAGCAGCTCAACAGGGGGTGTGGAACAGCCCCAGCATTTT,CASSSTGGVEQPQHF
TRBV3-1,TRBJ2-1,.,.,TGTGCCAGCAGCCGCGGGACTTCGAAATACAATGAGCAGTTCTTC,CASSRGTSKYNEQFF
TRBV9,TRBJ2-1,.,TRBD1,TGTGCCAGCAGCGTCACCGGGACAGGGAGAAATGAGCAGTTCTTC,CASSVTGTGRNEQFF
TRBV20-1,TRBJ1-2,few,.,TGCAGTGCTAAAACGGGCGGTACTAACTATGGCTACACCTTC,CSAKTGGTNYGYTF
TRBV12-3/TRBV12-4,TRBJ1-4,many,.,TGTGCCAGCAGTTTACTCCCCGACGGTGAAAAACTGTTTTTT,CASSLLPDGEKLFF
TRBV15,TRBJ2-7,few,.,TGTGCCACCAGCAGAGTTAGCAGCTCCTACGAGCAGTACTTC,CATSRVSSSYEQYF
TRBV6-1,TRBJ1-5,few,.,TGTGCCAGCAGTCGAAACAGGGAGTATAGCAATCAGCCCCAGCATTTT,CASSRNREYSNQPQHF
TRBV12-3/TRBV12-4,TRBJ1-3,few,TRBD1,TGTGCCAGCACCGACAGGGCTTACTCTGGAAACACCATATATTTT,CASTDRAYSGNTIYF